The present entry profiles one T cell receptor beta chain with its context. TCRdb keeps only in-frame clones here, not all; method: immunoSEQ multiplex PCR. In the table there are approximately 67,000 clones, 84% of which are singletons. Germline lookup yields CDR1 LNHDA and CDR2 SQIVND (reference sequence). V was pared by 2 bases and J by 1 base, with 12 bases between. This CDR3 comprises 15 residues. The data originate from a study of T cell responses to AZD1222 COVID-19 vaccine. V and J are TRBV19 and TRBJ2-7; no reliable D call. The receptor's source is an adult in good health. The sample here was peripheral blood, taken on day 0 of AZD1222 vaccination. For the CDR3, the DNA is TGTGCCAGTAGTATATCACAGACTTCATCCTACGAGCAGTACTTC. Its protein product is CASSISQTSSYEQYF. Looking up the rest from reference TRBV19 and TRBJ2-7 gives the full variable domain: DGGITQSPKYLFRKEGQNVTLSCEQNLNHDAMYWYRQDPGQGLRLIYYSQIVNDFQKGDIAEGYSVSREKKESFPLTVTSAQKNPTAFYLCASSISQTSSYEQYFGPGTRLTVT.